The next 15 T cell receptor beta chains were all read from a single sample in a study of cytotoxic CD8 clonotypes in ibrutinib-treated CLL. The data were produced by immunoSEQ multiplex PCR, yet TCRdb's version contains in-frame clones alone and is incomplete. The sample has approximately 47,000 clones, around 60% seen once; the top ten hold under 35%. Sample: PBMCs, taken after 24 months of ibrutinib treatment. These receptors originate from a human donor with chronic lymphocytic leukemia.

V usage is TRBV5-4 and J usage is TRBJ2-5, with TRBD1 as a possible D gene (5 bases). CDR1 SGHNT and CDR2 YYREEE come from the germline V gene (reference sequence). The V gene lost 7 bases and the J gene lost 4 bases, with 17 bases spanning the gap. The CDR3 extends over 14 amino acids. DNA of the CDR3: TGTGCCAGCGGTCCCCAGGGTGTGGGAGAGACCCAGTACTTC. The encoded protein is CASGPQGVGETQYF.

In this sample, this clone turned up a few times. The V and J genes are TRBV6-5 and TRBJ2-7, with D perhaps assigned TRBD1 or TRBD2 (7 bases each). Germline V gene sequence: CDR1 MNHEY, CDR2 SVGAGI. Trimming cost V 5 bases and J 7 bases, with 15 bases left between them. The CDR3 covers 13 residues. The CDR3 protein is CASSPPQGGEQYF. The CDR3 bases are TGTGCCAGCAGTCCTCCCCAGGGGGGGGAGCAGTACTTC.

The rearrangement links TRBV19 to TRBJ2-1; the D is unclear. Trimming stripped 7 bases from V and 6 bases from J, with 13 bases between. CDR3 length: 13 amino acids. Germline loops: CDR1 LNHDA, CDR2 SQIVND (reference sequence). For the CDR3, the DNA is TGTGCCAGTAAAGGCGTTATCGTCAATGAGCAGTTCTTC. This gives the protein CASKGVIVNEQFF.

This clone has just a few counts. The chain couples TRBV2 to TRBJ1-2; no reliable D call. Germline V gene data show CDR1 as SNHLY and CDR2 as FYNNEI. Trimming cost V 3 bases and J 4 bases, with 12 bases left between them. The CDR3 sequence is 14 residues long. CDR3 bases: TGTGCCAGCAGTGATAGGCATCTGAGCTATGGCTACACCTTC. Protein product: CASSDRHLSYGYTF.

Of note for this clone: The sample holds other DNA sequences that translate to the same CDR3. The chain recombines TRBV5-1 with TRBJ2-7, with 7 bases aligning to TRBD1. The CDR3 extends over 14 amino acids. Germline V CDR1 and CDR2: SGHRS, YFSETQ. The junction had 2 bases not matched to a gene; V was cut back by 0 bases and J by 2 bases. The CDR3 reads CASSLGQGAYEQYF. CDR3 bases: TGCGCCAGCAGCTTGGGCCAGGGGGCCTACGAGCAGTACTTC.

This clone is a singleton in its sample. The V and J genes are TRBV2 and TRBJ2-5; TRBD1 aligns across 8 bases. Germline CDR1 SNHLY, CDR2 FYNNEI. V lost 6 bases and J lost 3; bases outside the gene matches: 0. The CDR3 runs to 12 residues. CDR3 bases: TGTGCCAGCAGGGACAGGGAAGAGACCCAGTACTTC. Encoded protein: CASRDREETQYF.

The V call is TRBV27, the J call TRBJ1-2; D is ambiguous. The germline V gene has CDR1 MNHEY and CDR2 SMNVEV (reference sequence). V shed 3 bases and J shed 4 bases, with 9 bases lying between them. The CDR3 contains 13 residues. CDR3 sequence: CASSFQSGYGYTF. The CDR3 DNA follows: TGTGCCAGCAGTTTTCAAAGCGGCTATGGCTACACCTTC.

The chain recombines TRBV20-1 with TRBJ2-1; D is unresolved. The germline CDR1 and CDR2 sequences are DFQATT and SNEGSKA (reference sequence). Trimming took off 6 bases at V and 9 bases at J, with 12 bases between the two ends. The CDR3 loop spans 11 amino acids. CDR3 sequence: CSAALIPEQFF. The CDR3 DNA follows: TGCAGTGCCGCTCTAATACCTGAGCAGTTCTTC.

This chain connects TRBV10-3 to TRBJ1-6; 10 nucleotides line up with TRBD1. Germline V lookup: CDR1 ENHRY, CDR2 SYGVKD. The junction had 8 bases not matched to a gene; V was cut back by 0 bases and J by 12 bases. The CDR3 loop spans 16 amino acids. The CDR3 region has the DNA TGTGCCATCAGTGAGTCTTACGGGACAGGGGAAAGACCCCTCCACTTT. This gives the protein CAISESYGTGERPLHF.

This clone was seen many times. V gene TRBV25-1 combines with J gene TRBJ1-2; D might be TRBD1 (6 bases). Germline lookup yields CDR1 MGHDK and CDR2 SYGVNS. V lost 3 bases to trimming and J lost 4 bases, with 18 bases between them. The CDR3 extends over 16 amino acids. CDR3 nucleotide sequence: TGTGCCAGCAGTGACATACAGGGAGGCCGAATCTATGGCTACACCTTC. Its protein is CASSDIQGGRIYGYTF.

The chain has TRBV5-1 and TRBJ1-1, with D perhaps matching TRBD1 (5 bases). The CDR3 extends over 15 amino acids. The germline V and J ends were trimmed by 3 bases and 6 bases, with 18 bases remaining between them. CDR1 SGHRS and CDR2 YFSETQ come from the germline V gene. As DNA, the CDR3 is TGCGCCAGCAGCTGGGGCAGGGCAGGGAGAGCTGAAGCTTTCTTT. It is translated as CASSWGRAGRAEAFF. Supplemented by reference TRBV5-1 and TRBJ1-1, the full variable domain reads KAGVTQTPRYLIKTRGQQVTLSCSPISGHRSVSWYQQTPGQGLQFLFEYFSETQRNKGNFPGRFSGRQFSNSRSEMNVSTLELGDSALYLCASSWGRAGRAEAFFGQGTRLTVV.

This chain joins TRBV4-1 and TRBJ2-1, with D tentatively TRBD1 or TRBD2 (5 bases each). The CDR3 length is 15 residues. Per the germline V gene, CDR1 is MGHRA and CDR2 is YSYEKL. The ends were cut back, 0 bases at V and 10 bases at J, with 16 bases in the middle. The CDR3 spells CASSQEGRLNVEQFF. CDR3 DNA sequence: TGCGCCAGCAGCCAAGAGGGACGACTCAATGTGGAGCAGTTCTTC.

The rearrangement links TRBV19 to TRBJ1-6; TRBD1 might be the D (6 bases). Germline V gene data show CDR1 as LNHDA and CDR2 as SQIVND (reference sequence). The CDR3 extends over 17 amino acids. V lost 6 bases and J 0 bases, leaving 15 bases between the germline ends. CDR3 nucleotides: TGTGCCAGTAGCCGAGCCGGGGGCAGCTCCTATAATTCACCCCTCCACTTT. It is translated as CASSRAGGSSYNSPLHF.

This clone is a singleton in its sample. The chain carries TRBV5-6 and TRBJ1-5, with 7 nucleotides matching TRBD1. The J segment lost 3 bases and the V segment lost 4 bases, leaving 4 bases of the junction unmatched. This CDR3 has 14 residues. The germline CDR1 and CDR2 sequences are SGHDT and YYEEEE. CDR3 protein: CASSRGQLNQPQHF. The CDR3 coding sequence is TGTGCCAGCAGCCGGGGACAGCTCAATCAGCCCCAGCATTTT.

This rearrangement joins TRBV5-1 to TRBJ1-5, with D uncertain. V lost 4 bases, J lost 2 bases, and 16 bases lay in between. CDR3 length equals 16 residues. Germline-derived CDR1 and CDR2 are SGHRS and YFSETQ. The CDR3, as DNA: TGCGCCAGCAGCCCCGACCCCTTTATGGGCAATCAGCCCCAGCATTTT. This translates into CASSPDPFMGNQPQHF. The full variable domain, with the rest looked up from reference TRBV5-1 and TRBJ1-5, is KAGVTQTPRYLIKTRGQQVTLSCSPISGHRSVSWYQQTPGQGLQFLFEYFSETQRNKGNFPGRFSGRQFSNSRSEMNVSTLELGDSALYLCASSPDPFMGNQPQHFGDGTRLSIL.